The 17 T cell receptor beta chains reported below all come from one sample, sequenced in a study of response to subunit inactivated influenza vaccine. Using its own MiXCR run on the RT-PCR reads, TCRdb lists one record per CDR3 protein. The sample holds some 800,000 distinct CDR3 sequences, 21% seen once. Source: PBMCs from blood, taken 5 days after vaccination. These receptor sequences come from a man aged 45-65 years who received an inactivated influenza vaccine.

The rearrangement joins TRBV7-2 to TRBJ2-1, with D unclear. The germline gives CDR1 SGHTA, CDR2 FQGNSA. Between the trimmed V and J ends, which lost 4 bases and 2 bases, there was a span of 12 bases. The CDR3 is made up of 15 amino acids. CDR3 sequence: CASSSSLGTYNEQFF. The CDR3, as DNA: TGTGCCAGCAGCTCCAGTCTGGGGACCTACAATGAGCAGTTCTTC.

This clonotype appeared a few times. The V call is TRBV10-3, the J call TRBJ2-3; 8 bases agree with TRBD2. Germline values: CDR1 ENHRY, CDR2 SYGVKD. The CDR3 is made up of 15 amino acids. V trimming: 2 bases; J trimming: 3 bases; junction bases outside the gene matches: 4. In DNA, the CDR3 is TGTGCCATCAGTGAGCGGGAGGGCCTGACAGATACGCAGTATTTT. It translates to CAISEREGLTDTQYF.

The genes are TRBV20-1 and TRBJ2-1, with D tentatively TRBD2 (5 bases). The CDR3 runs to 15 residues. Germline loops: CDR1 DFQATT, CDR2 SNEGSKA (reference sequence). Deletions cut 2 bases from V and 4 bases from J, with 15 bases between. CDR3 bases: TGCAGTGCTAGACCAAGCGGACTCCAATACAATGAGCAGTTCTTC. Amino acids: CSARPSGLQYNEQFF.

This clonotype came up a few times. The chain employs TRBV13 and TRBJ1-6, with 9 bases matching TRBD1. V dropped 4 bases and J dropped 9; count of bases not matched to a gene: 4. Germline CDR1 PRHDT, CDR2 FYEKMQ (reference sequence). The CDR3 runs 14 residues. For the CDR3, the DNA is TGTGCCAGCAGCTCGGGACAGGGACTTTCACCCCTCCACTTT. Its translation: CASSSGQGLSPLHF.

This clonotype turned up a few times. The rearrangement uses TRBV7-2 and TRBJ1-3; D may be TRBD1 (6 bases). Trimming stripped 5 bases from V and 2 bases from J, with 13 bases between. The germline V gene encodes CDR1 SGHTA and CDR2 FQGNSA. This CDR3 is 15 amino acids long. CDR3 loop: CASSPTGRPGNTIYF. CDR3 coding DNA: TGTGCCAGCAGCCCTACAGGGAGGCCTGGAAACACCATATATTTT.

The chain couples TRBV12-3 or TRBV12-4 to TRBJ2-1; no definite D call. V lost 1 base to trimming and J lost 15 bases, with 7 bases between them. The CDR3 has 10 residues. The CDR3 region is CASSLVGVFF. The CDR3 coding sequence is TGTGCCAGCAGTTTAGTAGGAGTGTTCTTC.

In its sample, this clonotype was seen a few times. V gene TRBV2 combines with J gene TRBJ2-5; 7 bases are shared with TRBD2. The CDR3 sequence is 15 residues long. The trim removed 6 bases at V and 2 bases at J, leaving 9 bases unmatched. Germline V lookup: CDR1 SNHLY, CDR2 FYNNEI. CDR3 sequence reads: CASSASWGGQETQYF. The CDR3 DNA reads as TGTGCCAGCAGCGCCTCCTGGGGGGGGCAAGAGACCCAGTACTTC. The full variable domain, its missing parts supplied by reference TRBV2 and TRBJ2-5, is EPEVTQTPSHQVTQMGQEVILRCVPISNHLYFYWYRQILGQKVEFLVSFYNNEISEKSEIFDDQFSVERPDGSNFTLKIRSTKLEDSAMYFCASSASWGGQETQYFGPGTRLLVL.

This sequence joins TRBV15 and TRBJ2-3, with a tentative D call TRBD2 (6 bases). This CDR3 contains 15 residues. Trimming shortened V by 0 bases and J by 2 bases, and 9 bases separated the two germline ends. Germline V lookup: CDR1 LNHNV, CDR2 YYDKDF (reference sequence). CDR3 coding DNA: TGTGCCACCAGCAGAGATGGCGGGGCCACAGATACGCAGTATTTT. Protein product: CATSRDGGATDTQYF.

With respect to this clonotype: A read error may account for a junction end that differs from germline. The chain is built from TRBV7-7 and TRBJ1-6, with a weak D call TRBD1 (6 bases). The CDR3 spans 15 residues. Germline assignment: CDR1 SSHAT and CDR2 FNYEAQ (reference sequence). CDR3 coding DNA: TGTGCTAGCAGCGAATCGGCCAGGGGTAATTCACCCCTCCACTTT. This gives the protein CASSESARGNSPLHF.

The rearrangement uses TRBV28 and TRBJ2-7, with 10 bases aligning to TRBD2. The ends lost 6 bases at V and 2 bases at J; junction bases unmatched: 10. The CDR3 covers 16 residues. Germline assignment: CDR1 MDHEN and CDR2 SYDVKM. The CDR3 loop reads CASSPTSLAGAYEQYF. For the CDR3, the DNA is TGTGCCAGCAGCCCTACCTCCCTAGCGGGAGCCTACGAGCAGTACTTC.

V gene TRBV10-3 combines with J gene TRBJ2-7; a possible D gene is TRBD1 (6 bases). Germline loops: CDR1 ENHRY, CDR2 SYGVKD. This CDR3 is 12 amino acids long. V lost 6 bases to trimming and J lost 2 bases, with 8 bases between them. The CDR3 DNA sequence: TGTGCCATCAGGGACAGCCCCTACGAGCAGTACTTC. It specifies CAIRDSPYEQYF.

In its sample, this clonotype was seen a few times. V usage is TRBV20-1 and J usage is TRBJ2-2; no clear D. Germline values: CDR1 DFQATT, CDR2 SNEGSKA (reference sequence). This CDR3 spans 13 amino acids. Trimming removed 2 bases from V and 4 bases from J, with 8 bases in between. The DNA for the CDR3 is TGCAGTGCTAGATCCGCCCGCACCGGGGAGCTGTTTTTT. It codes for CSARSARTGELFF.

The genes are TRBV9 and TRBJ1-2, with 7 positions matching TRBD1. The CDR3 has 14 residues. Trimming removed 2 bases from V and 0 bases from J; junction bases left unmatched: 1. Germline V gene lookup returns CDR1 SGDLS and CDR2 YYNGEE. The CDR3: CASSVDRTNYGYTF. The CDR3 DNA reads TGTGCCAGCAGCGTGGACAGGACTAACTATGGCTACACCTTC.

The sample holds a few counts of this clonotype. This rearrangement joins TRBV7-2 to TRBJ2-7, with 9 bases matching TRBD2. V shed 2 bases, J shed 7 bases, and the junction held 12 bases outside the gene matches. The CDR3 extends over 16 amino acids. CDR1 and CDR2 from the germline V gene are SGHTA and FQGNSA. The CDR3 region is CASSLTASGAQFEQYF. The CDR3 DNA sequence: TGTGCCAGCAGCTTAACAGCTAGCGGGGCTCAATTTGAGCAGTACTTC.

The rearrangement links TRBV9 to TRBJ1-1; D is uncertain. The CDR3 covers 14 residues. Germline V gives CDR1 SGDLS, CDR2 YYNGEE. V lost 2 bases and J 4 bases, leaving 12 bases between the germline ends. The CDR3 protein is CASSVDQRVTEAFF. The CDR3 DNA follows: TGTGCCAGCAGCGTCGATCAGCGCGTCACTGAAGCTTTCTTT.

CDR3 in amino acids: CASSLEKGKSPLHF. As DNA, the CDR3 is TGTGCCAGCAGCTTAGAGAAGGGAAAGTCACCCCTCCACTTT. The chain combines TRBV7-2 with TRBJ1-6; D gene uncertain. The germline CDR1 and CDR2 sequences are SGHTA and FQGNSA. The CDR3 spans 14 residues. V was shortened by 1 base and J by 10 bases, with 11 bases between the two germline ends. The full variable domain, rest sourced from reference TRBV7-2 and TRBJ1-6, is GAGVSQSPSNKVTEKGKDVELRCDPISGHTALYWYRQSLGQGLEFLIYFQGNSAPDKSGLPSDRFSAERTGGSVSTLTIQRTQQEDSAVYLCASSLEKGKSPLHFGNGTRLTVT.

This clonotype was detected many times. V gene TRBV20-1 combines with J gene TRBJ2-3; TRBD1 might be the D (6 bases). Germline-derived CDR1 and CDR2 are DFQATT and SNEGSKA (reference sequence). CDR3 length: 14 residues. V was clipped by 2 bases and J by 1 base, with 10 bases between them. DNA for the CDR3: TGCAGTGCTAGATGGGGGCGTCGCACAGATACGCAGTATTTT. This codes for CSARWGRRTDTQYF.